Listed below are T cell receptor beta chains from one sample, sequenced in a study of OX40 agonist ivuxolimab in advanced cancers. The data were produced by immunoSEQ multiplex PCR, yet TCRdb's version contains in-frame clones alone and is incomplete. The data contain some 35,000 clones, under 80% of them singletons. The sample here was CD4+ or CD8+ T cells sorted from blood, taken in a trial of the OX40 agonist ivuxolimab. These receptors all come from an adult with an advanced solid tumor such as melanoma, head and neck, liver or kidney cancer. Both conserved end residues are part of each CDR3. Fields, in order: J gene, clone size, V gene, CDR3 protein. Only some rows state a clone size, as once, few, many or a class for expanded clones.

j_gene: TRBJ1-1
abundance: -
v_gene: TRBV5-5
CDR3aa: CASSLEVYTEAFF

j_gene: TRBJ2-3
abundance: -
v_gene: TRBV5-5
CDR3aa: CASSLVPLPIATDTQYF

j_gene: TRBJ1-1
abundance: -
v_gene: TRBV5-1
CDR3aa: CASSFRPGLNTEAFF

j_gene: TRBJ1-1
abundance: -
v_gene: TRBV30
CDR3aa: CACPPVEGDWSEAFF

j_gene: TRBJ2-1
abundance: few
v_gene: TRBV7-3
CDR3aa: CASSEPGTGGGEQFF

j_gene: TRBJ1-5
abundance: -
v_gene: TRBV9
CDR3aa: CASSIGGGGNQPQHF

j_gene: TRBJ1-1
abundance: medium-sized
v_gene: TRBV7-6
CDR3aa: CASSLYPNMNTEAFF

j_gene: TRBJ2-1
abundance: -
v_gene: TRBV7-2
CDR3aa: CASSWTSGGNEQFF

j_gene: TRBJ2-3
abundance: -
v_gene: TRBV30
CDR3aa: CAWSVRISDTQYF

j_gene: TRBJ2-1
abundance: -
v_gene: TRBV15
CDR3aa: CATSRDRGQGAFYNEQFF

j_gene: TRBJ1-5
abundance: -
v_gene: TRBV19
CDR3aa: CASNVITPGAVQPQHF

j_gene: TRBJ2-3
abundance: -
v_gene: TRBV6-1
CDR3aa: CASSEDVRTPQKYF

j_gene: TRBJ1-2
abundance: -
v_gene: TRBV15
CDR3aa: CATSRDRDRSRYTF

j_gene: TRBJ2-6
abundance: -
v_gene: TRBV2
CDR3aa: CASSYGTSVGANVLTF

j_gene: TRBJ1-2
abundance: -
v_gene: TRBV10-3
CDR3aa: CAISESDGYTF

j_gene: TRBJ2-3
abundance: -
v_gene: TRBV5-1
CDR3aa: CASSRATTGTADTQYF

j_gene: TRBJ2-7
abundance: -
v_gene: TRBV4-1
CDR3aa: CASSQDQGPRTSYEQYF

j_gene: TRBJ2-1
abundance: -
v_gene: TRBV2
CDR3aa: CASRFPTGVYNEQFF

j_gene: TRBJ1-2
abundance: -
v_gene: TRBV6-1
CDR3aa: CASSPLSGYTF

j_gene: TRBJ1-6
abundance: -
v_gene: TRBV11-2
CDR3aa: CASSLDPWEGSPLHF

j_gene: TRBJ2-1
abundance: -
v_gene: TRBV5-4
CDR3aa: CASSLALAGGEQFF

j_gene: TRBJ2-1
abundance: -
v_gene: TRBV29-1
CDR3aa: CSAQRGLAGGHNEQFF

j_gene: TRBJ2-7
abundance: -
v_gene: TRBV11-2
CDR3aa: CASSILTGYEQYF

j_gene: TRBJ2-7
abundance: -
v_gene: TRBV10-2
CDR3aa: CASSKGGSSYEQYF

j_gene: TRBJ2-1
abundance: -
v_gene: TRBV5-5
CDR3aa: CASSLSPGPNEQFF

j_gene: TRBJ2-1
abundance: few
v_gene: TRBV6-6
CDR3aa: CASSYGGDSRYNEQFF

j_gene: TRBJ1-2
abundance: -
v_gene: TRBV19
CDR3aa: CASSFDSSPYYGYTF

j_gene: TRBJ2-7
abundance: once
v_gene: TRBV4-2
CDR3aa: CASSQDAAGALSYEQYF

j_gene: TRBJ1-5
abundance: -
v_gene: TRBV7-2
CDR3aa: CASTLNTGGLGAQHF

j_gene: TRBJ1-2
abundance: once
v_gene: TRBV6-1
CDR3aa: CASSEEWSNYGYTF

j_gene: TRBJ1-4
abundance: -
v_gene: TRBV4-2
CDR3aa: CASSQVSVNNEKLFF

j_gene: TRBJ2-7
abundance: -
v_gene: TRBV10-2
CDR3aa: CASSDPTDLRNHEQYF

j_gene: TRBJ1-1
abundance: few
v_gene: TRBV7-9
CDR3aa: CASSLQGAGTEAFF